This T cell receptor (beta chain) is drawn from a study of T cells in tuberculosis (dated by TCRdb to between 2018 and 2020). Background on the whole study: The study combined CD1B tetramers and high-throughput TCR immunosequencing to characterize T cells specific for the mycobacterial lipid antigen glucose monomycolate (GMM). IGRA-negative adolescents, IGRA-positive adolescents with latent tuberculosis and adults with active tuberculosis, some 11 per group, were compared in a South African clinical cohort.

At study entry, a tuberculin skin test and the QuantiFERON-TB GOLD In-Tube IGRA were used to screen adolescents for latent tuberculosis infection. Immunosequencing of unsorted cryopreserved PBMC covered, on average, around 96,000 T cells per clinical donor. Eleven high schools in the Worcester region of the Western Cape, South Africa, served as enrollment sites for adolescents aged 12 to 18 years. Around ten M. tuberculosis-infected adolescents and about 10 uninfected adolescents, matched for age and sex, were selected. Adolescent PBMC were isolated from freshly drawn heparinized blood by density centrifugation and cryopreserved. About this clone itself: Its specific antigen is unknown. Per-base qualities were not stored, and no clone one base away is much larger.

Overall study outcomes, separate from this receptor: Compared with IGRA-negative controls, TCR-alpha repertoires from active tuberculosis had smaller mean NN-distances to GMM-specific TCRs, which suggests that these TCRs underwent clonal expansion. The smaller NN-distances in active tuberculosis patients were driven in part by shorter CDR3-alpha lengths, while the difference seen for TCR-beta was not statistically significant. An accuracy of 87% (AUROC approximately 0.93) was reached by a classifier using the diverse GMM-specific repertoire, compared with around 68% accuracy when GEM motif frequencies were used. Clinical samples were selected based on which cryopreserved specimens were available, and the active tuberculosis cases were adults whereas the controls were adolescents.

TCR libraries were generated with the immunoSEQ multiplex PCR assay, using TCR-beta and/or TCR-alpha/delta assays for each sample. The Illumina high-throughput platform was used to sequence the amplified TCR libraries. The authors processed their data as follows. Clustering and dimensionality reduction were performed using pairwise TCRdist distances among GMM-specific receptors from ex vivo sorted or in vitro expanded T cells. Each clinical repertoire was scored by mean NN-distance, the average TCRdist to the nearest 10% of tetramer-positive reference sequences. GEM TCR motif frequency was calculated as the fraction of unique TCRs that matched known GEM sequences in V/J usage and CDR3 length. Active tuberculosis was classified by linear discriminant analysis with leave-one-out cross-validation, implemented in scikit-learn. The clones in this table, taken by TCRdb from immuneACCESS, are in-frame only. Not every clone is retained; where verified, under half of the shortfall comes from an unresolved V gene, and the cause of the rest is unknown. The D gene and trimming were derived from the DNA, and the V and J assignments and clone size from that table. This sample gives approximately 28,000 clones in total; more than 80% of them show up just once. The ten largest clones add up to just under 5% of the sample.

V ends up 1 base short and J 8 bases short, with an unmatched junction base count of 7. From the cysteine through the phenylalanine, the CDR3 covers 15 amino acids. Only CDR3 DNA remains: 45 bases, in frame from the first base. CDR1 SGHNT and CDR2 YENEEA are derived from the germline V gene. The rearranged segments are TRBV11-3 and TRBJ2-1, with TRBD1 identical over 8 junction bases. The sample consisted of PBMCs. This clonotype originated in a donor between 10 and 35 years old with latent tuberculosis or without tuberculosis infection. The CDR3 amino acid sequence is: CASSLGGQGGDEQFF. In nucleotide form, the sequence is TGTGCCAGCAGCTTAGGCGGACAGGGTGGGGATGAGCAGTTCTTC.